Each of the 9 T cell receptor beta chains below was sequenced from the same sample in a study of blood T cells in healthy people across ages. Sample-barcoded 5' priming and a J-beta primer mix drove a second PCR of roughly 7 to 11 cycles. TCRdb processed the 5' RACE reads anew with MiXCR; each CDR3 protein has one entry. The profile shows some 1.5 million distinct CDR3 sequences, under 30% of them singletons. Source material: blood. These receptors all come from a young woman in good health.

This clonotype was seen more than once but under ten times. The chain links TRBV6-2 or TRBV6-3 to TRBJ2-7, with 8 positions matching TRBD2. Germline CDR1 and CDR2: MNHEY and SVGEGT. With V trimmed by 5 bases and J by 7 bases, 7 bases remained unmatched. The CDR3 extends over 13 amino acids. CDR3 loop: CASSAGGVREQYF. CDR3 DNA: TGTGCCAGCAGTGCGGGAGGAGTAAGGGAGCAGTACTTC.

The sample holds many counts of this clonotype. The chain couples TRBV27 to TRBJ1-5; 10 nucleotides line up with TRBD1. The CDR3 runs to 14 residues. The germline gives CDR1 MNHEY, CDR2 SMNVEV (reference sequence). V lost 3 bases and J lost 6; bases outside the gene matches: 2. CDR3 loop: CASSLGQGIQPQHF. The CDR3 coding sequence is TGTGCCAGCAGTTTGGGACAGGGGATTCAGCCCCAGCATTTT.

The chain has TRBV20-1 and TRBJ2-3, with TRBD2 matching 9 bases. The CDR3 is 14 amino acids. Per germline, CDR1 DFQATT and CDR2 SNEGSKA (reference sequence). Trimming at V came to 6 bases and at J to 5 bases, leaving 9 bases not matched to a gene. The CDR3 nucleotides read TGCAGTGCAAGGATAGCGGGGGAGGGAGATACGCAGTATTTT. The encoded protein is CSARIAGEGDTQYF.

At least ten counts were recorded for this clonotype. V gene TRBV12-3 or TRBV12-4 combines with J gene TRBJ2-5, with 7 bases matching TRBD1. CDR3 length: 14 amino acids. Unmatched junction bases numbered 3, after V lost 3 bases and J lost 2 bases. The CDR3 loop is CASSFQDRQETQYF. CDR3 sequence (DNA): TGTGCCAGCAGTTTCCAGGACAGGCAAGAGACCCAGTACTTC.

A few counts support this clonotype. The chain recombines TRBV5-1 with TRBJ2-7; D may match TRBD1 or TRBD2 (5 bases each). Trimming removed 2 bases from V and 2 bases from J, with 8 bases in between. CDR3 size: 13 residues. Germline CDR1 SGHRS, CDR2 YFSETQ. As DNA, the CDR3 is TGCGCCAGCAGCTTCTGGGGGACCTACGAGCAGTACTTC. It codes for CASSFWGTYEQYF.

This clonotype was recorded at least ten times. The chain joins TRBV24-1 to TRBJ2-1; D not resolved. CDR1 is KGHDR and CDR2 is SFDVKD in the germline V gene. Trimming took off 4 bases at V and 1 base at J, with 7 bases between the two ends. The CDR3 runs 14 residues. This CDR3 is CATSDSGSYNEQFF. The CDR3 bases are TGTGCCACCAGTGACTCTGGATCCTACAATGAGCAGTTCTTC.

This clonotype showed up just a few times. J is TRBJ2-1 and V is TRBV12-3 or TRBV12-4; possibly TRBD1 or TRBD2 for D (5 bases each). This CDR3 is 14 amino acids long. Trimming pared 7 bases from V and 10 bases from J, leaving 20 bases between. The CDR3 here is CASTIRRGTYEQFF. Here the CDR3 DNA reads TGTGCCAGCACCATTAGAAGAGGGACCTACGAGCAGTTCTTC.

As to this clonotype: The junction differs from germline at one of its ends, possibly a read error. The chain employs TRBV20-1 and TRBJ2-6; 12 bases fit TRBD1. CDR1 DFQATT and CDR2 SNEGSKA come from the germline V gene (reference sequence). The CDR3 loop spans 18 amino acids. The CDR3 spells CSAKSPGQGAPGAIVLTF. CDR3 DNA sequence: TGCAGTGCTAAAAGCCCGGGACAGGGGGCGCCTGGGGCCATCGTCCTGACTTTC.

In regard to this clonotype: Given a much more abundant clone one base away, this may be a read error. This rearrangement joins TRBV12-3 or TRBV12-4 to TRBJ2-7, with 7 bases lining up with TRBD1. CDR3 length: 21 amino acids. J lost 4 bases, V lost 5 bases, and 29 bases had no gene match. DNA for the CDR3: TGTGCCAGCAGTCCCTACGTCCGGGGCAGGGGGTCCCCGCTTCACGTTTACGAGCAGTACTTC. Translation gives CASSPYVRGRGSPLHVYEQYF.